Reported below is one T cell receptor (beta chain). The entry originates in a study of blood T cell repertoires in COVID-19. Study background: Sources were T cells, B-cell-depleted T cells, or PBMCs; the material itself was cDNA or gDNA.

TCRdb's table, derived via immunoSEQ multiplex PCR, lists solely in-frame clones and lacks some. The sample lists 130,000 or so clones, about 86% occurring once. J was trimmed by 8 bases and V by 1 base; bases with no gene match: 7. Looked up from germline, CDR1 is SGHDT and CDR2 is YYEEEE. The CDR3 totals 16 residues. The TCR comes from a woman aged 45-60 years with acute or convalescent COVID-19. The sequencing input was peripheral blood. The chain joins TRBV5-6 to TRBJ2-2; 11 nucleotides match TRBD1. The DNA of the CDR3 is TGTGCCAGCAGCTTGCCCGGGACAGGGGGTTTGGGGGAGCTGTTTTTT. Its translation: CASSLPGTGGLGELFF.